A single T cell receptor beta chain is shown here with its context. The antigen remains undetermined. Germline V gives CDR1 SGHTA, CDR2 FQGTGA. Trimming pared 4 bases from V and 4 bases from J, leaving 13 bases between. The CDR3 consists of 14 residues. Expressed TCRB transcripts got sequenced, as all isolated RNA was reverse transcribed. This table comes from immunoSEQ multiplex PCR, and its TCRdb copy is limited to in-frame clones, with some not included. The data hold 20,000 to 25,000 clones, with 68% observed a single time. The data derive from a study of beta chain features in type 1 diabetes. Via CD45RO/CCR7/CD25/CD127/CD95/CD27, cells of the CD4+ naive, central memory, regulatory and stem cell-like memory subsets were sorted. Study-level results: In every one of the four CD4+ subsets, TCRB CDR3s were moderately but significantly shorter in Type 1 diabetes patients.

The source of this sequence is a woman aged 40 to 49 with type 1 diabetes. This chain uses TRBV7-3 with TRBJ1-2; no reliable D call. The specimen sequenced was stem cell memory CD4+ T cells from blood. The CDR3 DNA reads as TGTGCCAGCAGCTCAGACCCTGGCGGCTATGGCTACACCTTC. Its translation is CASSSDPGGYGYTF.